The 21 T cell receptor beta chains presented below share a single source sample, sequenced in a study of T cell responses to AZD1222 COVID-19 vaccine. The method was immunoSEQ multiplex PCR; TCRdb's version includes in-frame clones alone and lacks a portion of them. The repertoire holds about 97,000 clones, with 85% to 90% as singletons. Sequencing used peripheral blood, obtained on day 0 of AZD1222 vaccination. These receptors were collected from an adult in good health.

This chain uses TRBV28 with TRBJ1-6; the D gene is possibly TRBD1 (5 bases). Germline CDR1 is MDHEN and CDR2 is SYDVKM. V lost 5 bases and J lost 5, with 19 bases in between. The CDR3 has 17 amino acids. CDR3: CASSIPGPLDDNSPLHF. As DNA, the CDR3 is TGTGCCAGCAGTATTCCGGGACCCCTGGACGATAATTCACCCCTCCACTTT. The full variable domain, in which reference TRBV28 and TRBJ1-6 provide the parts outside the CDR3, is DVKVTQSSRYLVKRTGEKVFLECVQDMDHENMFWYRQDPGLGLRLIYFSYDVKMKEKGDIPEGYSVSREKKERFSLILESASTNQTSMYLCASSIPGPLDDNSPLHFGNGTRLTVT.

The chain employs TRBV15 and TRBJ1-5; no reliable D call. CDR1 and CDR2 from the germline V gene are LNHNV and YYDKDF (reference sequence). Trimming removed 1 base at V and 4 bases at J, with 2 bases between. The CDR3 totals 12 residues. The CDR3 loop is CATSRGNQPQHF. Here the CDR3 DNA reads TGTGCCACCAGCAGAGGGAATCAGCCCCAGCATTTT. The full variable domain, with the rest looked up from reference TRBV15 and TRBJ1-5, is DAMVIQNPRYQVTQFGKPVTLSCSQTLNHNVMYWYQQKSSQAPKLLFHYYDKDFNNEADTPDNFQSRRPNTSFCFLDIRSPGLGDTAMYLCATSRGNQPQHFGDGTRLSIL.

This clone was counted a single time. The chain has TRBV28 and TRBJ1-5; unclear D gene. The CDR3 spans 12 residues. V was trimmed by 7 bases and J by 0 bases, leaving 4 bases between them. The germline gives CDR1 MDHEN, CDR2 SYDVKM. CDR3 in DNA: TGTGCCAGCACCTTTAGCAATCAGCCCCAGCATTTT. As protein: CASTFSNQPQHF.

In its sample, this clone was seen a few times. The V and J genes are TRBV7-2 and TRBJ2-5; D unclear. The CDR3 contains 13 residues. Germline V CDR1 and CDR2: SGHTA, FQGNSA. Trimming pared 1 base from V and 1 base from J, leaving 4 bases between. CDR3 in amino acids: CASSLGPQETQYF. In DNA form, the CDR3 reads TGTGCCAGCAGCTTAGGGCCCCAAGAGACCCAGTACTTC.

V is TRBV20-1 and J is TRBJ1-1; a possible D gene is TRBD1 (5 bases). V was trimmed by 6 bases and J by 10 bases, leaving 12 bases between them. This CDR3 has 10 amino acids. Germline V gene data show CDR1 as DFQATT and CDR2 as SNEGSKA (reference sequence). In DNA, the CDR3 is TGCAGTGCCAGGGCAGACGTAGCTTTCTTT. It specifies CSARADVAFF.

V and J are TRBV18 and TRBJ2-7; D might be TRBD1 (5 bases). V lost 0 bases, J lost 3 bases, and 9 bases lay in between. This CDR3 spans 14 amino acids. Looked up from germline, CDR1 is KGHSH and CDR2 is LQKENI. The CDR3 nucleotides read TGTGCCAGCTCACCACCGTCCAGGGTCTACGAGCAGTACTTC. Protein sequence: CASSPPSRVYEQYF. Based on the CDR3 plus reference TRBV18 and TRBJ2-7, the full variable domain is NAGVMQNPRHLVRRRGQEARLRCSPMKGHSHVYWYRQLPEEGLKFMVYLQKENIIDESGMPKERFSAEFPKEGPSILRIQQVVRGDSAAYFCASSPPSRVYEQYFGPGTRLTVT.

Here the CDR3 reads CASRSLGASEYEQYF. DNA of the CDR3: TGTGCCAGCAGATCCCTCGGGGCTAGCGAGTACGAGCAGTACTTC. The chain uses TRBV27 and TRBJ2-7, with D maybe TRBD2 (6 bases). The CDR3 is 15 residues long. The ends were cut back, 6 bases at V and 4 bases at J, with 19 bases in the middle. CDR1 MNHEY and CDR2 SMNVEV come from the germline V gene (reference sequence).

This chain connects TRBV5-1 to TRBJ2-7, with no clear D. Trimming took 0 bases from V and 2 from J, leaving 15 bases between them. CDR1 and CDR2 from the germline V gene are SGHRS and YFSETQ. The CDR3 length is 16 residues. The CDR3 reads CASSLGPDPQAYEQYF. The DNA of the CDR3 is TGCGCCAGCAGCTTGGGGCCAGACCCCCAGGCCTACGAGCAGTACTTC.

The chain has TRBV28 and TRBJ1-6; possible D gene TRBD1, 6 bases. CDR1 is MDHEN, CDR2 SYDVKM, per germline. Trimming cost V 10 bases and J 6 bases, with 13 bases left between them. The CDR3 sequence is 13 residues long. The CDR3 sequence is CATGGAGNSPLHF. Here the CDR3 DNA reads TGTGCCACCGGGGGCGCGGGTAATTCACCCCTCCACTTT.

This clone was recorded many times. V and J are TRBV6-6 and TRBJ1-2, with D possibly TRBD1 on 5 matching bases. Trimming left V 3 bases short and J 8 bases short, with 10 bases between. Germline V gives CDR1 MNHNY, CDR2 SVGAGI (reference sequence). This CDR3 is built from 12 residues. The CDR3 loop is CASSYPGDGYTF. The CDR3 bases are TGTGCCAGCAGTTATCCGGGGGACGGCTACACCTTC.

Only a few counts were recorded for this clone. This chain links TRBV7-8 with TRBJ1-6; 8 nucleotides agree with TRBD1. The germline gives CDR1 SGHVS, CDR2 FQNEAQ. CDR3 length: 14 amino acids. V dropped 4 bases and J dropped 11; count of bases not matched to a gene: 7. The CDR3 DNA follows: TGTGCCAGCAGCTCTCGACAGGGGCGGCCACCCCTCCACTTT. It codes for CASSSRQGRPPLHF.

The chain carries TRBV6-5 and TRBJ1-5, with a possible D match to TRBD1 (5 bases). The CDR3 has 13 amino acids. Per germline, CDR1 MNHEY and CDR2 SVGAGI. Trimming left V 7 bases short and J 9 bases short, with 16 bases between. In DNA form, the CDR3 reads TGTGCCAGCACGGAACAGGCTGTTGGGCCCCAGCATTTT. Its translation: CASTEQAVGPQHF.

The rearrangement joins TRBV3-1 (or the pseudogene TRBV3-2) to TRBJ1-3, with a tentative D call TRBD1 (6 bases). The V and J ends lost 4 bases and 1 base respectively, with 17 bases between them. There are 17 residues in the CDR3. Germline V gene data show CDR1 as LGHDT and CDR2 as YNNKEL (reference sequence). The DNA of the CDR3 is TGTGCCAGCAGCCCCACGGGGGCCGTGGTGTCTGGAAACACCATATATTTT. It yields the protein CASSPTGAVVSGNTIYF.

The chain joins TRBV5-5 to TRBJ2-7, with TRBD2 matching over 9 bases. The CDR3 is made up of 20 amino acids. Germline V CDR1 and CDR2: SGHKS, YYEKEE (reference sequence). After removal of 0 bases from V and 0 bases from J, the junction contained 16 bases not matched to a gene. The CDR3 loop is CASSLAGLQRGAKLSYEQYF. CDR3 in DNA: TGTGCCAGCAGCTTGGCCGGGCTTCAGCGGGGGGCCAAACTCTCCTACGAGCAGTACTTC.

The chain is built from TRBV28 and TRBJ2-4, with a weak D call TRBD1 (6 bases). Trimming pared 3 bases from V and 0 bases from J, leaving 9 bases between. Germline-derived CDR1 and CDR2 are MDHEN and SYDVKM. The CDR3 totals 15 residues. The CDR3 sequence is CASSFGQLAKNIQYF. The CDR3 DNA reads as TGTGCCAGCAGTTTTGGACAGTTAGCCAAAAACATTCAGTACTTC. The full variable domain, its missing parts supplied by reference TRBV28 and TRBJ2-4, is DVKVTQSSRYLVKRTGEKVFLECVQDMDHENMFWYRQDPGLGLRLIYFSYDVKMKEKGDIPEGYSVSREKKERFSLILESASTNQTSMYLCASSFGQLAKNIQYFGAGTRLSVL.

This clone appeared a single time. One junction end does not reproduce the germline sequence, and a read error may be involved. The chain combines TRBV29-1 with TRBJ1-2, with no clear D. Germline-derived CDR1 and CDR2 are SQVTM and ANQGSEA. There are 12 residues in the CDR3. CDR3 DNA sequence: TGCAGCGCTGAAGCCGGGAACTATGGCTACACCTTC. This sequence encodes CSAEAGNYGYTF.

The chain links TRBV5-1 to TRBJ2-3, with a tentative D call TRBD1 (6 bases). Germline CDR1 is SGHRS and CDR2 is YFSETQ. Trimming took 0 bases from V and 3 from J, leaving 11 bases between them. There are 15 residues in the CDR3. This CDR3 reads CASSLVGRGTDTQYF. Here the CDR3 DNA reads TGCGCCAGCAGCTTGGTAGGCAGGGGAACAGATACGCAGTATTTT.

The rearrangement uses TRBV18 and TRBJ1-2, with D possibly TRBD1 on 5 matching bases. Germline-derived CDR1 and CDR2 are KGHSH and LQKENI. V lost 6 bases and J lost 5, with 13 bases in between. The CDR3 is 13 amino acids. The DNA of the CDR3 is TGTGCCAGCTCCCCGGGGGAGAGGTATGGCTACACCTTC. This sequence encodes CASSPGERYGYTF.

This chain joins TRBV9 and TRBJ2-3, with 13 bases fitting TRBD2. The CDR3 is made up of 15 amino acids. CDR1 and CDR2 from the germline V gene are SGDLS and YYNGEE. The junction had 5 bases not matched to a gene; V was cut back by 4 bases and J by 6 bases. Here the CDR3 reads CASSPLAGGPDTQYF. Written as DNA, the CDR3 is TGTGCCAGCAGCCCACTAGCGGGAGGGCCCGATACGCAGTATTTT.

This sequence joins TRBV5-4 and TRBJ2-1; maybe TRBD2 (5 bases). This CDR3 has 15 amino acids. Trimming removed 4 bases from V and 1 base from J, with 12 bases in between. Germline V CDR1 and CDR2: SGHNT, YYREEE (reference sequence). Here the CDR3 reads CASSPSSGSYNEQFF. As DNA, the CDR3 is TGTGCCAGCAGCCCTTCAAGCGGTTCCTACAATGAGCAGTTCTTC.

The chain joins TRBV2 to TRBJ2-7; D call uncertain. This CDR3 comprises 11 residues. Germline V gives CDR1 SNHLY, CDR2 FYNNEI. Trimming cost V 4 bases and J 3 bases, with 4 bases left between them. The CDR3 region is CASSGLYEQYF. In DNA, the CDR3 is TGTGCCAGCAGTGGGCTCTACGAGCAGTACTTC.